Listed below are T cell receptor beta chains from one sample, sequenced in a study of blood T cell repertoires in COVID-19. Some clones are missing from TCRdb's copy, which holds only in-frame ones; the method was immunoSEQ multiplex PCR. The sample consists of roughly 210,000 clones, around 86% of them appearing once. Sequencing input: PBMCs or T cells enriched from blood (not recorded which). The receptors were sampled from a man aged 30 to 39 in a cohort exposed to, infected with or recovered from COVID-19 (not recorded which). Each CDR3 is given with its conserved first and last residue.

TRBV14	TRBJ1-4	CASSQNRLTRPGEKLFF
TRBV4-1	TRBJ2-5	CASSQETQYQETQYF
TRBV19	TRBJ1-5	CASSIRTGNQPQHF
TRBV24-1	TRBJ2-3	CATSDPLSGRAEDTQYF
TRBV3-1/TRBV3-2	TRBJ2-5	CASSYSGRRETQYF
TRBV5-5	TRBJ1-1	CASSLRGLDERGNTEAFF
TRBV5-1	TRBJ2-3	CASSPGLAGSHSSTDTQYF
TRBV11-2	TRBJ1-5	CASSLVPGQGQPQHF
TRBV24-1	TRBJ2-1	CATSDSFVDYARGEQFF
TRBV29-1	TRBJ2-7	CSVGSGSYEQYF
TRBV6-2/TRBV6-3	TRBJ2-7	CASSYSTGGYEQYF
TRBV5-4	TRBJ2-1	CASSLLTDGNEQFF
TRBV24-1	TRBJ2-1	CATSDFPGNEQFF
TRBV7-8	TRBJ1-5	CASSLGGRQSNQPQHF
TRBV6-5	TRBJ1-2	CASSFGQDYGYTF
TRBV9	TRBJ2-7	CASSVKAGTSTIYEQYF
TRBV4-1	TRBJ2-3	CASSQGSFAAATQYF
TRBV3-1/TRBV3-2	TRBJ2-5	CASSQDLSGYETQYF
TRBV12-3/TRBV12-4	TRBJ2-7	CASSLSSEQYF
TRBV6-5	TRBJ1-1	CASSRGQGPTGEAFF
TRBV5-4	TRBJ2-5	CASSLYSGGETQYF
TRBV19	TRBJ1-3	CASSMMGATANTIYF
TRBV28	TRBJ1-1	CASSYRYTEAFF
TRBV28	TRBJ1-5	CASLTARTYSNQPQHF
TRBV29-1	TRBJ1-1	CSVPRMGADTEAFF
TRBV2	TRBJ2-7	CASSEASFTSYEQYF
TRBV7-7	TRBJ2-5	CASSLSTVETQYF
TRBV28	TRBJ2-5	CASSSAWGTGQETQYF
TRBV9	TRBJ1-4	CASSHGPGQRGKKLFF
TRBV9	TRBJ2-3	CASSLSKRSSGSADTQYF